The 26 T cell receptor beta chains listed next were all sequenced from one sample in a study of cytomegalovirus exposure and HLA in healthy donors. Primers for the PCR totalled 60 Vbeta and 13 Jbeta. Sequenced by immunoSEQ multiplex PCR; TCRdb stores in-frame clones only, minus some. The repertoire holds approximately 150,000 clones, with 60% to 85% as singletons. The specimen was PBMCs. These receptors were obtained from a middle-aged man in good health and CMV-seropositive.

This chain uses TRBV9 with TRBJ1-3; weak D call: TRBD1 (5 bases). Germline CDR1 SGDLS, CDR2 YYNGEE. Between the trimmed V and J ends, which lost 0 bases and 2 bases, there was a span of 9 bases. The length of the CDR3 is 15 residues. The CDR3 region is CASSVGDFPGNTIYF. Written as DNA, the CDR3 is TGTGCCAGCAGCGTAGGGGACTTCCCTGGAAACACCATATATTTT.

CDR3 in DNA: TGTGCCAGCAGCTTGCACAGACAAGGCGCGGGGACCTACGAGCAGTACTTC. Translation: CASSLHRQGAGTYEQYF. The genes are TRBV5-5 and TRBJ2-7, with a tentative D call TRBD2 (6 bases). CDR1 SGHKS and CDR2 YYEKEE come from the germline V gene (reference sequence). V lost 1 base and J lost 2, with 19 bases in between. This CDR3 has 17 amino acids.

The DNA for the CDR3 is TGCGCCAGCAGCCACTCCCGGGATCGCATAGGTGGGGCCAACGTCCTGACTTTC. Protein product: CASSHSRDRIGGANVLTF. The rearrangement joins TRBV5-1 to TRBJ2-6, with a possible D match to TRBD2 (5 bases). The germline V and J ends were trimmed by 4 bases and 3 bases, with 20 bases remaining between them. CDR1 and CDR2 from the germline V gene are SGHRS and YFSETQ. This CDR3 is 18 amino acids long.

V usage is TRBV18 and J usage is TRBJ2-3; 7 positions agree with TRBD1. The germline V gene encodes CDR1 KGHSH and CDR2 LQKENI. The ends lost 5 bases at V and 6 bases at J; junction bases unmatched: 5. The CDR3 is made up of 13 amino acids. CDR3 protein: CASSGTVLDTQYF. The CDR3 nucleotides are TGTGCCAGCTCAGGGACAGTATTGGATACGCAGTATTTT. The complete variable domain, with remaining parts taken from reference TRBV18 and TRBJ2-3, reads NAGVMQNPRHLVRRRGQEARLRCSPMKGHSHVYWYRQLPEEGLKFMVYLQKENIIDESGMPKERFSAEFPKEGPSILRIQQVVRGDSAAYFCASSGTVLDTQYFGPGTRLTVL.

The rearrangement uses TRBV6-6 and TRBJ2-5; 10 bases agree with TRBD2. Germline V gene lookup returns CDR1 MNHNY and CDR2 SVGAGI (reference sequence). V gave up 4 bases and J gave up 4 bases; unmatched junction bases: 6. There are 15 residues in the CDR3. In DNA form, the CDR3 reads TGTGCCAGCAGTTTCCATGCTAGCGGGAGAGAGACCCAGTACTTC. This encodes CASSFHASGRETQYF.

The chain links TRBV6-5 to TRBJ1-2; no reliable D call. CDR3 size: 13 residues. CDR1 MNHEY and CDR2 SVGAGI come from the germline V gene. Trimming took off 5 bases at V and 5 bases at J, with 12 bases between the two ends. The CDR3 region has the DNA TGTGCCAGCAGTCCGCGGGCGGCATATGGCTACACCTTC. Amino acid sequence: CASSPRAAYGYTF.

In this sample, this clone turned up once. The chain combines TRBV25-1 with TRBJ2-3; TRBD1 is a possible D gene (7 bases). The germline gives CDR1 MGHDK, CDR2 SYGVNS. V was cut by 4 bases and J by 0 bases, with 20 bases left in between. The CDR3 loop spans 18 amino acids. The CDR3 bases are TGTGCCAGCAGTGGCCGACAGGGAGGTTCCGCTAGCACAGATACGCAGTATTTT. Its translation: CASSGRQGGSASTDTQYF.

In its sample, this clone was seen a few times. The V call is TRBV28, the J call TRBJ2-3, with 7 bases aligning to TRBD2. V lost 6 bases and J lost 2; bases outside the gene matches: 5. Germline V gene lookup returns CDR1 MDHEN and CDR2 SYDVKM. CDR3 length: 14 amino acids. CDR3 protein: CASRTSQVTDTQYF. For the CDR3, the DNA is TGTGCCAGCAGGACTAGCCAGGTCACAGATACGCAGTATTTT.

J is TRBJ2-3 and V is TRBV2; TRBD1 might be the D (5 bases). CDR1 and CDR2 from the germline V gene are SNHLY and FYNNEI. The CDR3 is 12 residues long. V lost 7 bases and J 5 bases, leaving 10 bases between the germline ends. The CDR3 spells CASTSQGDTQYF. CDR3 DNA sequence: TGTGCCAGCACTTCCCAGGGAGATACGCAGTATTTT.

The chain joins TRBV5-1 to TRBJ2-5, with D possibly TRBD1 on 6 matching bases. The CDR3 contains 15 residues. Germline V gives CDR1 SGHRS, CDR2 YFSETQ. V lost 4 bases and J lost 2, with 15 bases in between. In DNA form, the CDR3 reads TGCGCCAGCAGCATGCAACCAGGGGCTCAAGAGACCCAGTACTTC. As protein: CASSMQPGAQETQYF.

The V call is TRBV19, the J call TRBJ1-5, with D tentatively TRBD1 (5 bases). This CDR3 is 16 amino acids long. V lost 0 bases, J lost 0 bases, and 9 bases lay in between. CDR1 and CDR2 (germline): LNHDA, SQIVND (reference sequence). CDR3: CASSIDWQGSNQPQHF. Here the CDR3 DNA reads TGTGCCAGTAGTATAGATTGGCAGGGTAGCAATCAGCCCCAGCATTTT.

The genes are TRBV5-4 and TRBJ2-3, with 8 positions matching TRBD1. The CDR3 extends over 15 amino acids. V was pared by 1 base and J by 0 bases, with 1 base of the junction left unmatched. From germline, CDR1 is SGHNT and CDR2 YYREEE (reference sequence). This CDR3 is CASSLRTGSTDTQYF. DNA for the CDR3: TGTGCCAGCAGCTTGCGGACAGGGAGCACAGATACGCAGTATTTT.

The chain combines TRBV14 with TRBJ2-3; 11 bases fit TRBD2. Trimming cost V 2 bases and J 4 bases; bases outside gene matches: 11. The germline V gene encodes CDR1 SGHDN and CDR2 FVKESK. The CDR3 length is 18 residues. The CDR3 DNA follows: TGTGCCAGCAGCCAACCGGGACTAGCGGATTTTAAGGCAGATACGCAGTATTTT. It encodes CASSQPGLADFKADTQYF.

The gene calls are TRBV29-1 and TRBJ2-7; 11 nucleotides match TRBD2. The J segment lost 5 bases and the V segment lost 7 bases, leaving 7 bases of the junction unmatched. This CDR3 comprises 13 residues. Germline V gene lookup returns CDR1 SQVTM and CDR2 ANQGSEA. CDR3 bases: TGCAGCGCCATAGCACTAGCGGGAGACGAGCAGTACTTC. The encoded protein is CSAIALAGDEQYF.

CDR3 region: CASSSDRHTEAFF. The CDR3 DNA is TGTGCCAGCAGCTCGGACAGGCACACTGAAGCTTTCTTT. This chain links TRBV7-9 with TRBJ1-1, with 7 bases that match TRBD1. Trimming removed 4 bases from V and 3 bases from J; junction bases left unmatched: 2. This CDR3 region has 13 residues. Germline loops: CDR1 SEHNR, CDR2 FQNEAQ (reference sequence). Drawing the rest from reference TRBV7-9 and TRBJ1-1, the complete variable domain is DTGVSQNPRHKITKRGQNVTFRCDPISEHNRLYWYRQTLGQGPEFLTYFQNEAQLEKSRLLSDRFSAERPKGSFSTLEIQRTEQGDSAMYLCASSSDRHTEAFFGQGTRLTVV.

The V gene is TRBV6-6, the J gene TRBJ2-7, with D uncertain. This CDR3 comprises 11 residues. Germline V gene data show CDR1 as MNHNY and CDR2 as SVGAGI (reference sequence). Trimming stripped 5 bases from V and 3 bases from J, with 5 bases between. Here the CDR3 reads CASSVVYEQYF. The CDR3 DNA reads as TGTGCCAGCAGTGTCGTCTACGAGCAGTACTTC.

In DNA, the CDR3 is TGTGCCAGCATCCGGGAGTCGAGCACAGATACGCAGTATTTT. It is translated as CASIRESSTDTQYF. This chain joins TRBV4-2 and TRBJ2-3, with a possible D match to TRBD2 (6 bases). This CDR3 is built from 14 residues. Between the trimmed V and J ends, which lost 7 bases and 0 bases, there was a span of 11 bases. CDR1 is LGHNA and CDR2 is YNFKEQ in the germline V gene.

The chain joins TRBV30 to TRBJ2-3; 13 positions agree with TRBD2. The CDR3 has 20 amino acids. V dropped 0 bases and J dropped 2; count of bases not matched to a gene: 14. CDR1 and CDR2 from the germline V gene are GTSNPN and SVGIG (reference sequence). CDR3 in DNA: TGTGCCTGGAGTGTACTTCCTCGGACTAGCGGGAGCGCCCCCACAGATACGCAGTATTTT. This translates into CAWSVLPRTSGSAPTDTQYF.

This clone was picked up a small number of times. The chain couples TRBV10-2 to TRBJ2-1; D is possibly TRBD2 (5 bases). CDR1 is WSHSY, CDR2 SAAADI, per germline. This CDR3 contains 13 residues. V was pared by 2 bases and J by 8 bases, with 10 bases between. The CDR3 sequence is CASSEAGQDEQFF. For the CDR3, the DNA is TGCGCCAGCAGTGAGGCGGGCCAGGATGAGCAGTTCTTC.

The CDR3 here is CAWTRGSTEAFF. CDR3 in DNA: TGTGCCTGGACAAGGGGGAGCACTGAAGCTTTCTTT. This rearrangement joins TRBV30 to TRBJ1-1; maybe TRBD1 (6 bases). The CDR3 sequence is 12 residues long. Germline V CDR1 and CDR2: GTSNPN, SVGIG (reference sequence). Trimming removed 4 bases at V and 4 bases at J, with 10 bases between.

In DNA, the CDR3 is TGTGCCAGCAGCTTCCCGGGACAGCCAACCTACGAGCAGTACTTC. Amino acid sequence: CASSFPGQPTYEQYF. The chain links TRBV11-2 to TRBJ2-7; 7 bases align to TRBD1. The CDR3 runs to 15 residues. The J segment lost 2 bases and the V segment lost 3 bases, leaving 7 bases of the junction unmatched. Germline V CDR1 and CDR2: SGHAT, FQNNGV. The variable domain in full, with the rest retrieved from reference TRBV11-2 and TRBJ2-7, is EAGVAQSPRYKIIEKRQSVAFWCNPISGHATLYWYQQILGQGPKLLIQFQNNGVVDDSQLPKDRFSAERLKGVDSTLKIQPAKLEDSAVYLCASSFPGQPTYEQYFGPGTRLTVT.

This chain links TRBV5-7 with TRBJ2-7; 11 nucleotides line up with TRBD2. TRBV5-7 is reported as an ORF; its role is uncertain. The ends lost 1 base at V and 2 bases at J; junction bases unmatched: 8. This CDR3 contains 17 residues. The CDR3 loop reads CASSLWLAGGNPYEQYF. CDR3 sequence (DNA): TGTGCCAGCAGCTTGTGGCTAGCGGGAGGAAACCCCTACGAGCAGTACTTC.

Comment on this clone: Other DNA sequences within the sample encode an identical CDR3. The V call is TRBV6-5, the J call TRBJ1-2; perhaps TRBD1 as D (5 bases). CDR3 length equals 14 residues. V was cut by 2 bases and J by 2 bases, with 9 bases left in between. The V gene's germline CDR1 is MNHEY and CDR2 SVGAGI. The CDR3 sequence: CASSYSGGNYGYTF. In nucleotides, the CDR3 is TGTGCCAGCAGTTACAGCGGGGGAAACTATGGCTACACCTTC.

The chain carries TRBV5-6 and TRBJ2-7, with 11 bases matching TRBD2. Looked up from germline, CDR1 is SGHDT and CDR2 is YYEEEE. The V and J ends lost 5 bases and 7 bases, in that order; junction bases with no gene match: 11. CDR3 length equals 15 residues. CDR3 loop: CASSTYSGRAGEQYF. The DNA for the CDR3 is TGTGCCAGCAGTACCTATAGCGGGAGGGCCGGAGAGCAGTACTTC.

V and J are TRBV7-9 and TRBJ2-7; possibly TRBD2 for D (5 bases). Germline-derived CDR1 and CDR2 are SEHNR and FQNEAQ (reference sequence). V lost 1 base and J lost 7, with 11 bases in between. CDR3 length: 13 residues. The CDR3 DNA follows: TGTGCCAGCAGCTTAGGCCTCCCGGGAGAGCAGTACTTC. Amino acids: CASSLGLPGEQYF.

There are a few counts of this clone. This chain links TRBV28 with TRBJ2-6; 9 nucleotides agree with TRBD1. The CDR3 is made up of 21 amino acids. The trim removed 2 bases at V and 0 bases at J, leaving 14 bases unmatched. CDR1 MDHEN and CDR2 SYDVKM come from the germline V gene. CDR3 coding DNA: TGTGCCAGCAGTTTACGTTTTGTCGGACAGGGGACGATCTCTGGGGCCAACGTCCTGACTTTC. Amino acid sequence: CASSLRFVGQGTISGANVLTF.